The 9 T cell receptor beta chains presented below share a single source sample, sequenced in a study of blood T cell repertoires in COVID-19. Data came from immunoSEQ multiplex PCR; TCRdb stores just in-frame clones and leaves some out. The repertoire holds approximately 160,000 clones, with approximately 88% as singletons. Source material: peripheral blood. The receptors originated from a woman aged 55-69 years with acute or convalescent COVID-19.

This chain connects TRBV6-5 to TRBJ1-3; perhaps TRBD1 as D (6 bases). Trimming stripped 4 bases from V and 0 bases from J, with 13 bases between. Germline V gene data show CDR1 as MNHEY and CDR2 as SVGAGI. The CDR3 loop spans 16 amino acids. CDR3 nucleotide sequence: TGTGCCAGCAGTTCGACAGGTCTTAGCTCTGGAAACACCATATATTTT. The encoded protein is CASSSTGLSSGNTIYF.

The CDR3 reads CASSQDAGLLYGYTF. As DNA, the CDR3 is TGCGCCAGCAGCCAAGATGCGGGACTACTCTATGGCTACACCTTC. The rearrangement uses TRBV4-3 and TRBJ1-2; possibly TRBD1 for D (5 bases). CDR1 and CDR2 from the germline V gene are LGHNA and YSLEER. The germline V and J ends were trimmed by 0 bases and 4 bases, with 12 bases remaining between them. The CDR3 has 15 amino acids.

This clone was seen just once. V usage is TRBV5-1 and J usage is TRBJ1-5, with D uncertain. From germline, CDR1 is SGHRS and CDR2 YFSETQ. This CDR3 is 14 amino acids long. The ends were cut back, 4 bases at V and 0 bases at J, with 8 bases in the middle. The CDR3 coding sequence is TGCGCCAGCAGCGGAGGACCTAGCAATCAGCCCCAGCATTTT. As protein: CASSGGPSNQPQHF.

The chain carries TRBV4-2 and TRBJ1-4; D is undetermined. The CDR3 has 16 amino acids. V lost 3 bases, J lost 0 bases, and 11 bases lay in between. Germline CDR1 and CDR2: LGHNA and YNFKEQ. CDR3 protein: CASSQAAMTTNEKLFF. The CDR3 region has the DNA TGTGCCAGCAGCCAGGCGGCCATGACAACTAATGAAAAACTGTTTTTT.

The chain uses TRBV3-1 (or the pseudogene TRBV3-2) and TRBJ1-6; the match to TRBD1 covers 12 bases. CDR3 length: 19 amino acids. Germline CDR1 reads LGHDT; CDR2 reads YNNKEL (reference sequence). The ends lost 7 bases at V and 3 bases at J; junction bases unmatched: 13. The CDR3: CASTRSSGQGAIYNSPLHF. Here the CDR3 DNA reads TGTGCCAGCACCCGGTCCTCGGGACAGGGGGCTATCTATAATTCACCCCTCCACTTT.

A single count supports this clone. The genes are TRBV11-3 and TRBJ1-1; D is uncertain. CDR3 size: 13 residues. Germline CDR1 and CDR2: SGHNT and YENEEA. The ends were cut back, 4 bases at V and 3 bases at J, with 9 bases in the middle. CDR3 in amino acids: CASSSETDTEAFF. CDR3 in DNA: TGTGCCAGCAGCTCTGAAACGGACACTGAAGCTTTCTTT.

The V and J genes are TRBV19 and TRBJ1-1; TRBD1 matches 9 bases. V lost 6 bases and J lost 5; bases outside the gene matches: 4. In germline, CDR1 is LNHDA, CDR2 SQIVND (reference sequence). The CDR3 has 13 residues. CDR3 protein: CASRGTGNTEAFF. The DNA of the CDR3 is TGTGCCAGTAGGGGGACAGGGAATACTGAAGCTTTCTTT. Complete variable domain (other parts from reference TRBV19 and TRBJ1-1): DGGITQSPKYLFRKEGQNVTLSCEQNLNHDAMYWYRQDPGQGLRLIYYSQIVNDFQKGDIAEGYSVSREKKESFPLTVTSAQKNPTAFYLCASRGTGNTEAFFGQGTRLTVV.

CDR3 DNA sequence: TGTGCCAGCCACCCGGACACCCTCTATGGCTACACCTTC. As protein: CASHPDTLYGYTF. The chain links TRBV19 to TRBJ1-2; possibly TRBD1 for D (5 bases). The CDR3 sequence is 13 residues long. Trimming shortened V by 9 bases and J by 4 bases, and 15 bases separated the two germline ends. The germline gives CDR1 LNHDA, CDR2 SQIVND (reference sequence).

This clone has more than one count but fewer than ten. The V and J genes are TRBV27 and TRBJ1-1; D gene unclear. CDR1 MNHEY and CDR2 SMNVEV come from the germline V gene (reference sequence). The length of the CDR3 is 12 residues. Deletions cut 3 bases from V and 5 bases from J, with 7 bases between. CDR3 amino acids: CASSFTGTEAFF. CDR3 sequence (DNA): TGTGCCAGCAGTTTTACGGGAACTGAAGCTTTCTTT.